This T cell receptor (beta chain) comes out of a study of beta chain features in type 1 diabetes. All of the isolated RNA was reverse transcribed, so expressed TCRB transcripts were sequenced. Produced via immunoSEQ multiplex PCR; TCRdb's table is partial and in-frame only. Counted here are 300,000 to 400,000 clones, about 12% occurring once; the ten biggest clones make up under 0.02%. Germline V gene lookup returns CDR1 LGHNA and CDR2 YSLEER. V lost 4 bases and J lost 2, with 21 bases in between. The length of the CDR3 is 17 residues. Sequencing used naive CD4+ T cells from blood. The origin of this receptor is a man younger than 35 in good health. The chain couples TRBV4-3 to TRBJ2-7; D is perhaps TRBD2 (6 bases). CDR3 residues: CASSRMSGPQEAYEQYF. The DNA for the CDR3 is TGCGCCAGCAGCCGAATGAGCGGGCCCCAGGAGGCCTACGAGCAGTACTTC.